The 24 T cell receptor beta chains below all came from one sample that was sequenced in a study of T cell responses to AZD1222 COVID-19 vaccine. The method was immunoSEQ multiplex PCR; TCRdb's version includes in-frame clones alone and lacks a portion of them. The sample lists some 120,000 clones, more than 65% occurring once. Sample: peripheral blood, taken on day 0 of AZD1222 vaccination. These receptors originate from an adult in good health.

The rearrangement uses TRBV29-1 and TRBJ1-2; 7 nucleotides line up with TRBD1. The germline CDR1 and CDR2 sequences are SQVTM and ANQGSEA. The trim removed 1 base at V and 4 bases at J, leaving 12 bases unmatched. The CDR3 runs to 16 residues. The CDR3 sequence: CSVEVGGTAKPYGYTF. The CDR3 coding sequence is TGCAGCGTTGAAGTAGGCGGGACAGCGAAACCCTATGGCTACACCTTC. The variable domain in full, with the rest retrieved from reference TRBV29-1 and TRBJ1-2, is SAVISQKPSRDICQRGTSLTIQCQVDSQVTMMFWYRQQPGQSLTLIATANQGSEATYESGFVIDKFPISRPNLTFSTLTVSNMSPEDSSIYLCSVEVGGTAKPYGYTFGSGTRLTVV.

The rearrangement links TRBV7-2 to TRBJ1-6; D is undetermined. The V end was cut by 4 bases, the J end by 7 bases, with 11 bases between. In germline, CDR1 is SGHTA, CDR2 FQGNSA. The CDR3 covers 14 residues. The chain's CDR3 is CASSSPLQNSPLHF. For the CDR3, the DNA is TGTGCCAGCAGCTCCCCCCTCCAAAATTCACCCCTCCACTTT.

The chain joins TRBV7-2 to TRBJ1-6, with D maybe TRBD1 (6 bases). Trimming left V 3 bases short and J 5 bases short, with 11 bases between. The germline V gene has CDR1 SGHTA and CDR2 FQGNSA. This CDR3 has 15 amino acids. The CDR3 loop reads CASSLQGRDNSPLHF. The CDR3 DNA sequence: TGTGCCAGCAGCTTGCAGGGGAGAGATAATTCACCCCTCCACTTT.

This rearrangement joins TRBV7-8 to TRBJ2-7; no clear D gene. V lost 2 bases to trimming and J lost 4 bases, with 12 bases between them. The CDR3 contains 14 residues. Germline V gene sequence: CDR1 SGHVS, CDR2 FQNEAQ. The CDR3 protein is CASSLMSRLYEQYF. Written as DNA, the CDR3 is TGTGCCAGCAGCTTAATGTCCAGATTATACGAGCAGTACTTC. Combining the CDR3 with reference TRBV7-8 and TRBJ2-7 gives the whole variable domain GAGVSQSPRYKVAKRGQDVALRCDPISGHVSLFWYQQALGQGPEFLTYFQNEAQLDKSGLPSDRFFAERPEGSVSTLKIQRTQQEDSAVYLCASSLMSRLYEQYFGPGTRLTVT.

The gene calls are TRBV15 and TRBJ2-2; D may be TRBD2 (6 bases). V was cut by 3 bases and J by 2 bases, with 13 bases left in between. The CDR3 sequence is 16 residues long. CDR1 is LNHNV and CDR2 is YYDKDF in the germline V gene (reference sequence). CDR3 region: CATSRDRDSNTGELFF. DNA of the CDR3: TGTGCCACCAGCAGGGACCGGGACTCCAACACCGGGGAGCTGTTTTTT.

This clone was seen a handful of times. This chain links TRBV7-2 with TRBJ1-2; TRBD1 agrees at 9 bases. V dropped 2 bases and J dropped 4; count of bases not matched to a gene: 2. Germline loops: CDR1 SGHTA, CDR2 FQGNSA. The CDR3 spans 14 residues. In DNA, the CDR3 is TGTGCCAGCAGCTTACAGGACAGGGGCTATGGCTACACCTTC. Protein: CASSLQDRGYGYTF.

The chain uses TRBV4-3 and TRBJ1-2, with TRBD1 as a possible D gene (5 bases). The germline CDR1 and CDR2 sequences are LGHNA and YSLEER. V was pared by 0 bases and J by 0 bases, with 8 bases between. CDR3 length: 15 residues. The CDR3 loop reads CASSQEWGTNYGYTF. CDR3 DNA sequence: TGCGCCAGCAGCCAAGAATGGGGGACTAACTATGGCTACACCTTC.

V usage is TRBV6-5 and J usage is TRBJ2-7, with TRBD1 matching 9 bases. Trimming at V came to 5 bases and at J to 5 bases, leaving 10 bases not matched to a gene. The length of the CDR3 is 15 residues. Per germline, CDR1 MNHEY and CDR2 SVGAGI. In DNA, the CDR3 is TGTGCCAGCAGTCCCTCACGGGACAGGGTCCACGAGCAGTACTTC. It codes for CASSPSRDRVHEQYF.

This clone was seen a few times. The CDR3 sequence is CASTRGQGMNQPQHF. As DNA, the CDR3 is TGTGCGAGCACGCGGGGACAGGGGATGAATCAGCCCCAGCATTTT. The rearrangement joins TRBV19 to TRBJ1-5; TRBD1 aligns across 10 bases. The CDR3 is 15 amino acids. Germline-derived CDR1 and CDR2 are LNHDA and SQIVND (reference sequence).

Written as DNA, the CDR3 is TGTGCCAGCAGCATAAGCTCCTACGAGCAGTACTTC. It is translated as CASSISSYEQYF. The chain employs TRBV6-2 or TRBV6-3 and TRBJ2-7, with D unresolved. The CDR3 contains 12 residues. With 6 bases removed from V and 0 bases from J, the gap between germline ends came to 6 bases. Germline-derived CDR1 and CDR2 are MNHEY and SVGEGT.

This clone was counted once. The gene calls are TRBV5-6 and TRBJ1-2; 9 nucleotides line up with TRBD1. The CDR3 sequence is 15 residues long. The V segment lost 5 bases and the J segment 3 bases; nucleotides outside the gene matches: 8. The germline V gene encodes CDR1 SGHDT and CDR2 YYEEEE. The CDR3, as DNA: TGTGCCAGCAGGGGACAGGGATTGGGGGACTATGGCTACACCTTC. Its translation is CASRGQGLGDYGYTF.

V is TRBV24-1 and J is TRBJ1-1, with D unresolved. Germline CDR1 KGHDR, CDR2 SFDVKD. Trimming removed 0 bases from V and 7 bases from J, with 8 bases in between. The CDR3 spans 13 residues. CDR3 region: CATSDLREGEAFF. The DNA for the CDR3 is TGTGCCACCAGTGATTTGCGGGAGGGTGAAGCTTTCTTT.

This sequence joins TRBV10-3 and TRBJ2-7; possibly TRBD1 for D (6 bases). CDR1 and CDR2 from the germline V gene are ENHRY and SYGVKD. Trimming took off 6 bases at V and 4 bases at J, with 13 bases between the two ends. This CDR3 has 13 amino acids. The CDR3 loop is CAIRTPQGYEQYF. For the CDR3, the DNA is TGTGCCATCAGGACCCCACAGGGATACGAGCAGTACTTC.

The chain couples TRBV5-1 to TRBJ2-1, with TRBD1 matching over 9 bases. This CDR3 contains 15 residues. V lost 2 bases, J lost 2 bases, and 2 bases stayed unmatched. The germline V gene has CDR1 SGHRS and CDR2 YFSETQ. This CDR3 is CASSFRDRAYNEQFF. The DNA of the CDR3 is TGCGCCAGCAGCTTCCGGGACAGGGCCTACAATGAGCAGTTCTTC.

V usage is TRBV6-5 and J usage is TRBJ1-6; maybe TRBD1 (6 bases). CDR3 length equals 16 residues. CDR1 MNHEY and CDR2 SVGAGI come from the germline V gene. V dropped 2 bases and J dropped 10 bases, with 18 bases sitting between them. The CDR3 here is CASSYPLGHSLSPLHF. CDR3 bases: TGTGCCAGCAGTTACCCATTGGGACACTCTTTGTCACCCCTCCACTTT.

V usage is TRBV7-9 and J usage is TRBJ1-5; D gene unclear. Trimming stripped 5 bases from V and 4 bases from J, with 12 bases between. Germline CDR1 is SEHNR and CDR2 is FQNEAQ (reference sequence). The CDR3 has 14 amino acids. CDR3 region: CASSADILNQPQHF. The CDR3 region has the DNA TGTGCCAGCAGCGCAGACATACTAAATCAGCCCCAGCATTTT.

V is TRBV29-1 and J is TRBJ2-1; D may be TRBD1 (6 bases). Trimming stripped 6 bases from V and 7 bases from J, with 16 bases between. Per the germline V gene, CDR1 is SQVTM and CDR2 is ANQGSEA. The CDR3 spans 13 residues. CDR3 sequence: CSVGAQGRNEQFF. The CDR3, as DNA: TGCAGCGTCGGGGCCCAGGGGAGAAATGAGCAGTTCTTC.

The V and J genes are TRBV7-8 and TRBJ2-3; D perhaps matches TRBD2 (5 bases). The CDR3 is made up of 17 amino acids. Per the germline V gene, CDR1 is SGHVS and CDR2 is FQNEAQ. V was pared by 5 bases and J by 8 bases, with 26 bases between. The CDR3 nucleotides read TGTGCCAGCAGCCGACCGTTCGGCGGGTCAACCCCGGGTACGCAGTATTTT. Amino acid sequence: CASSRPFGGSTPGTQYF.

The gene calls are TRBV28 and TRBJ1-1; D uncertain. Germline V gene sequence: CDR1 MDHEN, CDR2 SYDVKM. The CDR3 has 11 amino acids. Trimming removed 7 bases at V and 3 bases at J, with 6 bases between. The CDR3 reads CASIGDTEAFF. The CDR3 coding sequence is TGTGCCAGCATCGGGGACACTGAAGCTTTCTTT.

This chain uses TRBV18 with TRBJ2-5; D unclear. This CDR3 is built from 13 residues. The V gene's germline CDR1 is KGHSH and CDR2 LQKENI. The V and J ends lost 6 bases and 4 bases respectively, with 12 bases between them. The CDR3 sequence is CASSGSSLETQYF. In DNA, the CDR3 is TGTGCCAGCTCCGGATCCAGTCTAGAGACCCAGTACTTC.

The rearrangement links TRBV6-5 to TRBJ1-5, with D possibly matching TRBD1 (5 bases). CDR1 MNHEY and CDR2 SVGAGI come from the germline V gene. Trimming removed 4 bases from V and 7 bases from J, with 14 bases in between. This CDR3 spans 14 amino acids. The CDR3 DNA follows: TGTGCCAGCAGTTCGGAGTGGGGGGGACAGCCCCAGCATTTT. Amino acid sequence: CASSSEWGGQPQHF.

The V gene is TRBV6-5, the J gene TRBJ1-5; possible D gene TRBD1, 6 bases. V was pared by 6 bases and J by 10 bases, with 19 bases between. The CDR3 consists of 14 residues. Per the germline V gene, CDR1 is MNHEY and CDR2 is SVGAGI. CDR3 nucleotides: TGTGCCAGCAGGTACGCCAGGGGCAATTATCCCCAGCATTTT. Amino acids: CASRYARGNYPQHF.

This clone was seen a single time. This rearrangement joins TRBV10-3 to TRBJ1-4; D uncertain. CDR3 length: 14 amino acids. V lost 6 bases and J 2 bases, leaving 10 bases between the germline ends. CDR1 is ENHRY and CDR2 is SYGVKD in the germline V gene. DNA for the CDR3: TGTGCCATCAGCCCCACGCCTACTAATGAAAAACTGTTTTTT. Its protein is CAISPTPTNEKLFF.

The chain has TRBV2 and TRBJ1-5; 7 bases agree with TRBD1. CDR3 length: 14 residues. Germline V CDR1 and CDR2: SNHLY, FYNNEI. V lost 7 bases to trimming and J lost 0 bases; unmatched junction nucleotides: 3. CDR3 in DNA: TGTGCCAGCAAATGGACAGGTAGCAATCAGCCCCAGCATTTT. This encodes CASKWTGSNQPQHF.